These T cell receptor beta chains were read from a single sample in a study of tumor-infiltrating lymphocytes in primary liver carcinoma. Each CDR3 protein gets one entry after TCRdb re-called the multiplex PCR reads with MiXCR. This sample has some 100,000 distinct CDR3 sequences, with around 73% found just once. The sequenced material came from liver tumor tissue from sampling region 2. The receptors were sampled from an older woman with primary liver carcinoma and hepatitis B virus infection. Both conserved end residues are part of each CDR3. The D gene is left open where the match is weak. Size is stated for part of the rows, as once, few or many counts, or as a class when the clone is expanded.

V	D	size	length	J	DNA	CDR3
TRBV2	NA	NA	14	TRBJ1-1	TGTGCCAGCACCCGCGAGAGGGTAGGCACTGAAGCTTTCTTT	CASTRERVGTEAFF
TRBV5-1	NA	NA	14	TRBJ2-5	TGCGCCAGCAGCTTGACTATACAGGGAGAGACCCAGTACTTC	CASSLTIQGETQYF
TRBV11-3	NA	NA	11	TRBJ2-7	TGTGCTAGCAGCTGTTCCTACAAGCAGTACTTC	CASSCSYKQYF
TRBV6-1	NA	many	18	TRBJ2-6	TGTGCCAGCAGTGAAATGCCCCCGGATAGCTCTGGGGCCAACGTCCTGACTTTC	CASSEMPPDSSGANVLTF
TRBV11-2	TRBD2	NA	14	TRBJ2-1	TGTGCCAGCAGCTTTGCGGGAGGGCCGAATGAGCAGTTCTTC	CASSFAGGPNEQFF
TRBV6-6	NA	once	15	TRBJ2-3	TGTGCCAGCAGAGTACAGGATACCAGCACGGATACGCAGTATTTT	CASRVQDTSTDTQYF
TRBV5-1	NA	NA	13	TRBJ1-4	TGCGCCAGCAGCCCGGGAGCGAATGGAAAACTCTTTTTT	CASSPGANGKLFF
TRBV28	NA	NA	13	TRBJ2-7	TGTGTTACCGCGGGTTCCCGCCACTACGAGCAGTACTTC	CVTAGSRHYEQYF
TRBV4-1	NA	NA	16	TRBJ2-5	TGCGCCAGCAGTCAAGCTCTAGCGCGAGGGCGCGAGACCCAGTACTTC	CASSQALARGRETQYF
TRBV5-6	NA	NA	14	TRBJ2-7	TGTGCCGGCAGCCCGACTAGGGGATACTACGAGCAGTACTTC	CAGSPTRGYYEQYF
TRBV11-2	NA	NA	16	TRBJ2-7	TGTGCCAGCACGCCTCCTGGGCGGAAGGCAAGGGGGGAGAAGTACTTC	CASTPPGRKARGEKYF
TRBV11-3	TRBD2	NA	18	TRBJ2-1	TGTCCCAGCAGCTTCTGTCAAGGCGGGAGGGCCGGCTACAATGAGCAGTTCTTC	CPSSFCQGGRAGYNEQFF
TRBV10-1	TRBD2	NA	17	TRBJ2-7	TGCGCCAGCAGTGGAACCCGGACTAGCGGGAGGGTGAGAGAGCAGTACTTT	CASSGTRTSGRVREQYF
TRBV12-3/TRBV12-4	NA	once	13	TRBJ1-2	TGTGCCAGCAGTTTACCTTGGAGCTATGGCTACACCTTC	CASSLPWSYGYTF
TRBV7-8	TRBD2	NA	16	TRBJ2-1	TGTGCCAACAACTTAGTTGGGACTAGCGGGACCAATGAGCAGTTCTTC	CANNLVGTSGTNEQFF
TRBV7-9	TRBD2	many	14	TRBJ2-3	TGTGCCAGCAGCAAAACTAGCGGGAGGGCCGTCGCGTATTTT	CASSKTSGRAVAYF
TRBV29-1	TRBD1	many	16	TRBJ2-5	TGCAGCGTTCGTCCCCGGGACAGAAGGCACCAAGAGACCCAGTACTTC	CSVRPRDRRHQETQYF
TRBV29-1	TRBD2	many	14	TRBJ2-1	TGCAGCGTTCTAGGCGGGAGAGGTGCCGATGAGCAGTTCTTC	CSVLGGRGADEQFF
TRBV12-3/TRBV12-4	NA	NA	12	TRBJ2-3	TGTGCCAGCAGAATACCCCTCGGGGATACGGCGTTT	CASRIPLGDTAF
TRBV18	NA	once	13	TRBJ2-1	TGTGTCAGCTGGGCGACAGGCTACAATGAGCAGTTCTTC	CVSWATGYNEQFF
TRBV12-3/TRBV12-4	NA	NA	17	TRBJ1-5	TGTGCCGGCAGTTTGGCCCAGGGTGGATTCCTCAATCAGCCCCAGCATTTT	CAGSLAQGGFLNQPQHF
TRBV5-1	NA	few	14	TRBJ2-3	TGCGCCAGCAGCTTTCTAGTGGTTACAGATACGCAGTATTTT	CASSFLVVTDTQYF
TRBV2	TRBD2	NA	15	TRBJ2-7	TGTGCCATCAGATCGAGGCTAGCGGGAGTAGGCGAGCAGTACTTC	CAIRSRLAGVGEQYF
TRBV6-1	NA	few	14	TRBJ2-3	TGTGCCAGCAGGAGCGAAAGTAGCACAGATACGCAGTATTTT	CASRSESSTDTQYF
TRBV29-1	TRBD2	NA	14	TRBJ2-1	TGCAGCGTTGAAAGCGGGAGAGTATACAATAAGCAGCTCTTC	CSVESGRVYNKQLF
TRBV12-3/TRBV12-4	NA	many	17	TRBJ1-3	TGTGCCAGCAGTTTCCCGACCAACAGGGTTTCTGGAAACACCATATATTTT	CASSFPTNRVSGNTIYF
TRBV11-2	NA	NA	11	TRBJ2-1	TGTACCAGCCAAGTGGAGGGTTTGGAGTTCTTC	CTSQVEGLEFF
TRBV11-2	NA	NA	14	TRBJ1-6	TGTGCCTGCAGCTTAAGGGTCCGGGATTCACCCCTCCACTTT	CACSLRVRDSPLHF
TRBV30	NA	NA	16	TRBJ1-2	TGTGCCTGGAGTGTTTCACAGGAAGTCCGCATCTATGGCTATACCTTC	CAWSVSQEVRIYGYTF
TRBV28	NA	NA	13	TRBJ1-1	TGTGTTAGCAGAAAATTCCCGAACACTGAAGCTTTCTTT	CVSRKFPNTEAFF
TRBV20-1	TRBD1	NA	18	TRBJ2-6	TGCAGTGCCCACTCGGGGGACAGGGGTAGCTCTGGGGTCAACGTCCTGACTTTC	CSAHSGDRGSSGVNVLTF
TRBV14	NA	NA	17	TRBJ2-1	TGTGCAAGCAGCCAGTTGTCTTGGACAAGGGTCGACAATGAGCAGTTCTTC	CASSQLSWTRVDNEQFF
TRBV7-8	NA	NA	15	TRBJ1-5	TGTGCCATCAGCTTATCGGGACAAGTTGGCCAGCCCCGGCATTTT	CAISLSGQVGQPRHF
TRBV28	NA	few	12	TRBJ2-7	TGTGCCAGCAGCCCCCTAGGATACGAGCAGTACTTC	CASSPLGYEQYF
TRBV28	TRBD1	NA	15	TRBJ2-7	TGTGCCAGCAGTTTCAGACAGGGTCTTACCTACGAGCAGTACTTC	CASSFRQGLTYEQYF
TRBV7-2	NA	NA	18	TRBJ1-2	TGTACCAGCAGCTTCTTTCAATCCGGCCCTGGTTCTAACTATGGCTACACCTTC	CTSSFFQSGPGSNYGYTF
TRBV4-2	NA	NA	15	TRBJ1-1	TGTGGCAGCAGCCACGGTGGTGGCGGGAACACTGAAGCTTGCTTT	CGSSHGGGGNTEACF
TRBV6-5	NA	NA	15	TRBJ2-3	TGTGCCAGTAGTCTGACTAGCACAGGGCCAGATACGCAGTATTTT	CASSLTSTGPDTQYF
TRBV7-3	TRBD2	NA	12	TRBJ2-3	TGTGCCAGCAGCGAGGGACTAGGTACGCAGTATTTT	CASSEGLGTQYF
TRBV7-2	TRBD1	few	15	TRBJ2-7	TGTGCCAGCAGCTCAGCCGGGACAGCGCACTACGAGCAGTACTTC	CASSSAGTAHYEQYF
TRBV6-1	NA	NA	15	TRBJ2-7	TGTGCCAGCAGTGAAGACGGAGGAGAAGCCTACGAACAGTACTTC	CASSEDGGEAYEQYF
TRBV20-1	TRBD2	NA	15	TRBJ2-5	TGCAGTGCTAGCCCTACTAGCGGGAGGCAAGAGACCCAGTACTTC	CSASPTSGRQETQYF
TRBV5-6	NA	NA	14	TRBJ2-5	TGTGCCGGCAGCTTGTGGCCTCGGGGAGAGACCCAGTACTTC	CAGSLWPRGETQYF
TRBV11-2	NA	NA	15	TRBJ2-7	TGTACCAGCAGCTTAGACCCTGCGGGTACCTACGAGCAATACTTC	CTSSLDPAGTYEQYF
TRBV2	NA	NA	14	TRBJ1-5	TGTGCCAGCAGTGAAGCTGTGGGGGCCCAGCCCCAGCATTTT	CASSEAVGAQPQHF
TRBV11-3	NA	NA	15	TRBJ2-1	TGTGCCAGCAGCGTGACTAGAAGCACCTATAATGAGCAGTTCTTC	CASSVTRSTYNEQFF
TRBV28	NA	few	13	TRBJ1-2	TGTGCCAGCAGTTTCTCAGGGCCCTTTGGCTACACCTTC	CASSFSGPFGYTF
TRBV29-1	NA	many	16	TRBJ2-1	TGCAGCGTTCCCTCGCATAAGGACAGACCCTACAATGAGCAGTTCTTC	CSVPSHKDRPYNEQFF
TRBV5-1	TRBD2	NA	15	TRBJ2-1	TGCTCCAGCAGATCCCTACGCGGGAGTTACGATGAGCAGTTCTTC	CSSRSLRGSYDEQFF
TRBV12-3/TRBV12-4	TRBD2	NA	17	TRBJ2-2	TGTGCCAGCAGATCGGGACTAGCGGGAGTTATAGCCGGGGAGCTGTTATTT	CASRSGLAGVIAGELLF
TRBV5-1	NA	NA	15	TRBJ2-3	TGCGCCTGTAGCTTGGTGGTTGGTAGCACAGATACGCAGTATTTT	CACSLVVGSTDTQYF
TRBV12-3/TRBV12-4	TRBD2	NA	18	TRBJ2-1	TGTGCCAGCAGCTGCGGGACTAGCGTGATTACTGAGTACAATGAGCAGTTCTTC	CASSCGTSVITEYNEQFF
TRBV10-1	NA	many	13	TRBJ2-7	TGCGCCAGCAGTGAGGCACACCTCGCTGAGCAGTACTTC	CASSEAHLAEQYF
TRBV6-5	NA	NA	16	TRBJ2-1	TGTGCCAGCAGCTACCGTCTAGCTGTGGATTACAATGAGCAGTTCTTC	CASSYRLAVDYNEQFF
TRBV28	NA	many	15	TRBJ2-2	TGTGCCAGCAGTCTCTACCGGACTGGCCCCGGGGAGCTGTTTTTT	CASSLYRTGPGELFF